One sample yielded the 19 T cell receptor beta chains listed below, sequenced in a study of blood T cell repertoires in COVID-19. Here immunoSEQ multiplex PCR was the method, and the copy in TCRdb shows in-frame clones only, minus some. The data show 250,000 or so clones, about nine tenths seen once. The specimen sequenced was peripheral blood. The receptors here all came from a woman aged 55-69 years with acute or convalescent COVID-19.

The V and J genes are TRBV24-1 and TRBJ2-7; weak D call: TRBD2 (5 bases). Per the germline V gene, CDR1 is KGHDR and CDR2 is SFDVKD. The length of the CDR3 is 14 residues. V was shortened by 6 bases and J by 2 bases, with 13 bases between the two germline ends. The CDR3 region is CATSTSGSTYEQYF. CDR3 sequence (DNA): TGTGCCACCAGTACAAGCGGAAGTACCTACGAGCAGTACTTC.

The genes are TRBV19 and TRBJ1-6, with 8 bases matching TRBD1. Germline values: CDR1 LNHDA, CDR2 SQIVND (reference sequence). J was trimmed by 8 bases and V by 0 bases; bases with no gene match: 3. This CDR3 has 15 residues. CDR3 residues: CASSIEDRAYSPLHF. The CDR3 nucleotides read TGTGCCAGTAGTATAGAGGACAGGGCGTATTCACCCCTCCACTTT.

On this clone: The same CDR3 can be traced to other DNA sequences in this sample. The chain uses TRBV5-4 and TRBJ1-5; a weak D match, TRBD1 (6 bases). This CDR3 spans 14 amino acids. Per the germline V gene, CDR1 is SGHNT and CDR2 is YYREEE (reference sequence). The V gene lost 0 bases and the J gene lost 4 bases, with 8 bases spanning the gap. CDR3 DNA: TGTGCCAGCAGCTTGGCAGGGGTAAATCAGCCCCAGCATTTT. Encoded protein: CASSLAGVNQPQHF.

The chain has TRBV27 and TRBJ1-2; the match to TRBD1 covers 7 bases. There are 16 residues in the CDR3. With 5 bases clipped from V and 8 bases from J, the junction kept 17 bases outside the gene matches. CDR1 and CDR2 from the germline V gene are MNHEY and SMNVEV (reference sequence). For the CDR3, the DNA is TGTGCCAGCAGTCCCGAATTCGTACAGGGGTTGGAAGGCTACACCTTC. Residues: CASSPEFVQGLEGYTF.

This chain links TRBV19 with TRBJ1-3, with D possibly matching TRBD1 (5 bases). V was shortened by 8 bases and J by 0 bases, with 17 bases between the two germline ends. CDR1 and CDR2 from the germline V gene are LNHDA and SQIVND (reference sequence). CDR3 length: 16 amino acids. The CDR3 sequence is CASSLRSGRSGNTIYF. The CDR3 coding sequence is TGTGCCAGTTCCTTAAGGTCAGGGCGCTCTGGAAACACCATATATTTT.

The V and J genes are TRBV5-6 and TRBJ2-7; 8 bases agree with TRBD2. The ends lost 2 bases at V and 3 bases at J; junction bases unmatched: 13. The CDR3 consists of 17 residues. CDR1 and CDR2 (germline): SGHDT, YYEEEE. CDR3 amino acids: CASSFPTTGGRYYEQYF. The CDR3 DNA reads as TGTGCCAGCAGCTTCCCGACTACCGGCGGGAGGTACTACGAGCAGTACTTC. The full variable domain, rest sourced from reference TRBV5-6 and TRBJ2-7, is DAGVTQSPTHLIKTRGQQVTLRCSPKSGHDTVSWYQQALGQGPQFIFQYYEEEERQRGNFPDRFSGHQFPNYSSELNVNALLLGDSALYLCASSFPTTGGRYYEQYFGPGTRLTVT.

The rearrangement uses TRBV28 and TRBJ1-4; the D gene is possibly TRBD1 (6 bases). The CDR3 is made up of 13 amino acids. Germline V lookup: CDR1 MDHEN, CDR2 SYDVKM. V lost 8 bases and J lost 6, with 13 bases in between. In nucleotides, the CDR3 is TGTGCCAGCCTAGACAGGTATCATGAAAAACTGTTTTTT. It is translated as CASLDRYHEKLFF.

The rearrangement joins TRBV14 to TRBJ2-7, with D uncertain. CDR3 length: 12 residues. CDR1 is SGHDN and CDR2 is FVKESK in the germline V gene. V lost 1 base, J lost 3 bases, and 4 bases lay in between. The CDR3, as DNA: TGTGCCAGCAGCCAAGCAGGCTACGAGCAGTACTTC. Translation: CASSQAGYEQYF.

The CDR3: CASSDEVGQGQPQHF. CDR3 bases: TGTGCCAGCAGTGATGAAGTGGGACAGGGACAGCCCCAGCATTTT. The genes are TRBV2 and TRBJ1-5, with 9 bases aligning to TRBD1. V was pared by 3 bases and J by 7 bases, with 7 bases of the junction left unmatched. The CDR3 covers 15 residues. Germline CDR1 and CDR2: SNHLY and FYNNEI.

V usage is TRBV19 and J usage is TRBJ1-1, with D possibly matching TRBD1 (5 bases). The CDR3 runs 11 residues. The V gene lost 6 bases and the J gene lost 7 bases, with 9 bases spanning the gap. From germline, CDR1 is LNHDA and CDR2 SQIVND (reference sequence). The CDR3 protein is CASRLRGEAFF. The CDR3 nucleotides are TGTGCCAGTAGGCTAAGGGGTGAAGCTTTCTTT.

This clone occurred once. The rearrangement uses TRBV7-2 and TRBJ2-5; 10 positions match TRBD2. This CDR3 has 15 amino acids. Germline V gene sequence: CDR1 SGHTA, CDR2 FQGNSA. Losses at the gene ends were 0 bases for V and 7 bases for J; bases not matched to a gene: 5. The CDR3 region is CASSLAAGGRGTQYF. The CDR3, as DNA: TGTGCCAGCAGCTTAGCAGCGGGAGGGCGGGGGACCCAGTACTTC.

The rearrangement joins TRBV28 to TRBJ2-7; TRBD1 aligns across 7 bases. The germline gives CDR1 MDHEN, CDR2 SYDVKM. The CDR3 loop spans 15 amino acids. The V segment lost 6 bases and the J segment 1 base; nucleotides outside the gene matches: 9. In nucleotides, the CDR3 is TGTGCCAGCAGGTCTACAGGGGTAGGTTCCTACGAGCAGTACTTC. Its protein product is CASRSTGVGSYEQYF.

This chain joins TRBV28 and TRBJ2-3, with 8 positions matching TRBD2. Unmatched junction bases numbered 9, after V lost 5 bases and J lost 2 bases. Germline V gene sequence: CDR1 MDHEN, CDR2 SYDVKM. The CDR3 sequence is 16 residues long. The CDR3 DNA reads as TGTGCCAGCAGTCTCACTAGCGGAGCCCTCACAGATACGCAGTATTTT. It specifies CASSLTSGALTDTQYF.

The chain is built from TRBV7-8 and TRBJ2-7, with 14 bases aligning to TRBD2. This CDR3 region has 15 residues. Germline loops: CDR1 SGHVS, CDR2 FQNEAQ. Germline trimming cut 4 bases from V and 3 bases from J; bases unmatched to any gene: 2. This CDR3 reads CASSSGLAGDYEQYF. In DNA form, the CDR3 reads TGTGCCAGCAGCTCGGGACTAGCGGGGGACTACGAGCAGTACTTC.

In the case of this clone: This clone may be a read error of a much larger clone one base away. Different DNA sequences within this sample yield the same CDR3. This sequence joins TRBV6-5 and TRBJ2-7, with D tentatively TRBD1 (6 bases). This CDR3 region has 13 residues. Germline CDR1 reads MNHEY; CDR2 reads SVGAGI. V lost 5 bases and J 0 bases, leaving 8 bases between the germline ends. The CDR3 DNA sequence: TGTGCCAGCAGTCGGGACAACTCCTACGAGCAGTACTTC. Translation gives CASSRDNSYEQYF.

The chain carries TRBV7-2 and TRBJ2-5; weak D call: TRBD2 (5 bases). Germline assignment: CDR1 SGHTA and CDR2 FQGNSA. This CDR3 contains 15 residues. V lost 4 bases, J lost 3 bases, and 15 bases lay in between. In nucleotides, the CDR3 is TGTGCCAGCAGCTCGAGAGGGCAGGCAAAAGAGACCCAGTACTTC. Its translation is CASSSRGQAKETQYF.

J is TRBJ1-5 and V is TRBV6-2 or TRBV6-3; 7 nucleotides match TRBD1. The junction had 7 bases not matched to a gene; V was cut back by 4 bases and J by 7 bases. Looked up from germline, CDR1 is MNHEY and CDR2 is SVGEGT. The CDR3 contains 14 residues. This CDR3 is CASSFQGGRQPQHF. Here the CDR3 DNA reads TGTGCCAGCAGTTTTCAAGGGGGCAGGCAGCCCCAGCATTTT.

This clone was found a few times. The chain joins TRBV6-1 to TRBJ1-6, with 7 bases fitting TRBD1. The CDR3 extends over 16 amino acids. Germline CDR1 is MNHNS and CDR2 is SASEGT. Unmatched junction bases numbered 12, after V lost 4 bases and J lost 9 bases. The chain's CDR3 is CASSGQQGGRFSPLHF. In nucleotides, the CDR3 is TGTGCCAGCAGTGGACAGCAGGGGGGACGGTTTTCACCCCTCCACTTT.

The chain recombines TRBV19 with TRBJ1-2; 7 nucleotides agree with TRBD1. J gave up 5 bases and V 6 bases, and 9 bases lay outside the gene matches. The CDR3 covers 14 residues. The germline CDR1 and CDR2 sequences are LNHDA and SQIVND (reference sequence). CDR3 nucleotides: TGTGCCAGTAGCCCCGGGACAGAGCTTTATGGCTACACCTTC. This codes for CASSPGTELYGYTF.